This record covers a single T cell receptor (beta chain). Its antigen is currently unknown. This entry belongs to a study of T cell responses to AZD1222 COVID-19 vaccine. Study-level findings and limits: Donors, mostly white British, included more females; clonal diversity was possibly underestimated. Spike-wide coverage was observed for vaccine-associated CD4 TCRs, with dominant responses at 160-218 and 743-854. Spike-specific TCR breadth and depth were elevated following two AZD1222 doses.

The data were produced by immunoSEQ multiplex PCR, yet TCRdb's version contains in-frame clones alone and is incomplete. The sample carries about 96,000 clones, 80% to 90% recorded once. The CDR3 consists of 13 residues. CDR1 is MDHEN and CDR2 is SYDVKM in the germline V gene. The trim removed 0 bases at V and 7 bases at J, leaving 2 bases unmatched. The sequence was obtained from an adult in good health. The V gene is TRBV28, the J gene TRBJ1-2; 7 bases line up with TRBD1. Sequenced material: peripheral blood, taken on day 0 of AZD1222 vaccination. The CDR3 loop is CASSLWPGGGYTF. In DNA, the CDR3 is TGTGCCAGCAGTTTATGGCCAGGGGGTGGCTACACCTTC.